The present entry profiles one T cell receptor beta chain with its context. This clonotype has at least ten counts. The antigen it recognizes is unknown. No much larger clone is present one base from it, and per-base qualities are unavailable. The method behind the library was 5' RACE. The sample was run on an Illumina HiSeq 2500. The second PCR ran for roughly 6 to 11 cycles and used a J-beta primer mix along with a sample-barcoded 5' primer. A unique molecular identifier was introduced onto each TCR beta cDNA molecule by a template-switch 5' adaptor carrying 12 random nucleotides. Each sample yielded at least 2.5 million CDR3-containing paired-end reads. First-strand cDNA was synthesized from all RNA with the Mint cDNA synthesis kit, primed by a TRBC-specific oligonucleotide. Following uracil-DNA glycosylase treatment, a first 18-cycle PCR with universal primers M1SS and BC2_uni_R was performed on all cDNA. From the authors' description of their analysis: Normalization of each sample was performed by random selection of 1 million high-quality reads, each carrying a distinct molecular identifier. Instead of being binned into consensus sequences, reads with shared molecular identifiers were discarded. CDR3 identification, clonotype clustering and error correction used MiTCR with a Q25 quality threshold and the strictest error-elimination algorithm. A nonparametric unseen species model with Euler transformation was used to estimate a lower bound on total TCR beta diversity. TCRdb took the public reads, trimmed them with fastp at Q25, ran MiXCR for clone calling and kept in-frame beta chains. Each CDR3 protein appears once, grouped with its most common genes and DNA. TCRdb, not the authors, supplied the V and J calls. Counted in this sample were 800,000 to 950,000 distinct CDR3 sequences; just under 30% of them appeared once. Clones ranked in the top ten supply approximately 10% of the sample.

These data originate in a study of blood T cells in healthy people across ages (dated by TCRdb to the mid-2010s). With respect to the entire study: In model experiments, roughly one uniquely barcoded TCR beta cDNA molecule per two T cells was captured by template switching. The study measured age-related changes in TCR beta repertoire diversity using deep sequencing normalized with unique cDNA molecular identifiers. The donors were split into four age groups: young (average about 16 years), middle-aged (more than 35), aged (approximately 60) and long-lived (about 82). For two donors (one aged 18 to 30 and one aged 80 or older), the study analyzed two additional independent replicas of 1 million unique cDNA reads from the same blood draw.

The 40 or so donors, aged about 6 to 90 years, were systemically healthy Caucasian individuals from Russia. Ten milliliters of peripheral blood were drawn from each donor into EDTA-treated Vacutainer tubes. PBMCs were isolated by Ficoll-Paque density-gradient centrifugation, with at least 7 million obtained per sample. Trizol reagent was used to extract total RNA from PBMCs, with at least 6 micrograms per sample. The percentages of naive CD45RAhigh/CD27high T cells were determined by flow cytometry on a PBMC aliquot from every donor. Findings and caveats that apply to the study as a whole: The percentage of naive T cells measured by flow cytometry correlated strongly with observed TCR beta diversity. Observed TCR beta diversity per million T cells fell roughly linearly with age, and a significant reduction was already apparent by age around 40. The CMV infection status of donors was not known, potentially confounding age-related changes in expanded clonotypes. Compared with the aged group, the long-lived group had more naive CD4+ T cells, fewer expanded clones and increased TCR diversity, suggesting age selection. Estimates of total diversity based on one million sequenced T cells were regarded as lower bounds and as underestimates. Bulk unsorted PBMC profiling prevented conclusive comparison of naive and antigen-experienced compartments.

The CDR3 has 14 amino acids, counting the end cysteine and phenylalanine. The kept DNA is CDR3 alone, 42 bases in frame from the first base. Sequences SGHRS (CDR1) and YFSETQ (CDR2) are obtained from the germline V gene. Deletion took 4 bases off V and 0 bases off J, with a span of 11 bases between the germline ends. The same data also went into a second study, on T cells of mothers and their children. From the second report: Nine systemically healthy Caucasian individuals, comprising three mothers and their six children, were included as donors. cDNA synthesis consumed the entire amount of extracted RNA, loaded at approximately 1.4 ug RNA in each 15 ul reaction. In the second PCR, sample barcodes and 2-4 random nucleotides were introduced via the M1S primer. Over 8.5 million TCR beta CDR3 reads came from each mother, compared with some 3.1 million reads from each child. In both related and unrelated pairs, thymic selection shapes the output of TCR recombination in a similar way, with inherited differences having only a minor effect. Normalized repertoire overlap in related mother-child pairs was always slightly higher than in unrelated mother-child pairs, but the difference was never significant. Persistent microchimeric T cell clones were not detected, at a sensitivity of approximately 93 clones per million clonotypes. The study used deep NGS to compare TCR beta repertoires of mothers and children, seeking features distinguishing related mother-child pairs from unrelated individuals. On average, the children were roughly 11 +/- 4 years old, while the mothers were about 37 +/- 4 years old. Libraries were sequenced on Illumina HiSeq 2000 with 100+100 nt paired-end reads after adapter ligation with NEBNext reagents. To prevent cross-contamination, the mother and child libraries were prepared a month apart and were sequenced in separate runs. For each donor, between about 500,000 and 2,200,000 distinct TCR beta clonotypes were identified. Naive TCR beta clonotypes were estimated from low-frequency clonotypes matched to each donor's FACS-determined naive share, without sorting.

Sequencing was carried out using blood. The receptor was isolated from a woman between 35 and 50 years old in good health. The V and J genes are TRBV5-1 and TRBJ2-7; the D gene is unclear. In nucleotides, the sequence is TGCGCCAGCAGCCTGGCGGATCTCTCCTACGAGCAGTACTTC. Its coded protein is CASSLADLSYEQYF.